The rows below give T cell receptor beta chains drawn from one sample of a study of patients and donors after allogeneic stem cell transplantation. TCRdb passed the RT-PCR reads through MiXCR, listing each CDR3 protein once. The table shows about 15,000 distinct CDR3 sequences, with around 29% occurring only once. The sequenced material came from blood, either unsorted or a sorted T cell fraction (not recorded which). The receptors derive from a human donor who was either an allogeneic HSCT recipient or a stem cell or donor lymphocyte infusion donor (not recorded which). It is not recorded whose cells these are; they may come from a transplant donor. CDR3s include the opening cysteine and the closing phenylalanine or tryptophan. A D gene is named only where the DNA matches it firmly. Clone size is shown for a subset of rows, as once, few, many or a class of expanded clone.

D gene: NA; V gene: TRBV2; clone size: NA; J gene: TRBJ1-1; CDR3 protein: CASSAQGEAFF; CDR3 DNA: TGTGCCAGCAGTGCACAGGGTGAAGCTTTCTTT
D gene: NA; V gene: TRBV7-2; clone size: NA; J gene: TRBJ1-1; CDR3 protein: CASSLTGIYTEAFF; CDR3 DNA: TGTGCCAGCAGCTTAACGGGAATTTACACTGAAGCTTTCTTT
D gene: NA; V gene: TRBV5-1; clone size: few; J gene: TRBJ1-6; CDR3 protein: CASSSSENSPLHF; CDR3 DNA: TGCGCCAGCAGCTCATCTGAGAATTCACCCCTCCACTTT
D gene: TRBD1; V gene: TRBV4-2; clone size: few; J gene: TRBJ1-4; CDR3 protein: CASSRLGQGAPTNEKLFF; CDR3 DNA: TGTGCCAGCAGCCGCCTAGGACAGGGGGCGCCGACTAATGAAAAACTGTTTTTT
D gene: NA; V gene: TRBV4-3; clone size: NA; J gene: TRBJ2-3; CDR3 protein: CASSQGSAGATDTQYF; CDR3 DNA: TGCGCCAGCAGCCAAGGTTCGGCGGGGGCCACAGATACGCAGTATTTT
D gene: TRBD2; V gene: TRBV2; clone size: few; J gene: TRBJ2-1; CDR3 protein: CASSSPGLLEYNEQFF; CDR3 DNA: TGTGCCAGCAGTTCCCCGGGACTATTAGAGTACAATGAGCAGTTCTTC
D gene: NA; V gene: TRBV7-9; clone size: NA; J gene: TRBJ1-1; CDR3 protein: CASSLRQVAEAFF; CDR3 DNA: TGTGCCAGCAGCTTAAGACAGGTGGCTGAAGCTTTCTTT
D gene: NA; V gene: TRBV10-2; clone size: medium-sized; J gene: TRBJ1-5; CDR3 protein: CASSESGSNQPQHF; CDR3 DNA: TGCGCCAGCAGTGAGTCAGGTAGCAATCAGCCCCAGCATTTT
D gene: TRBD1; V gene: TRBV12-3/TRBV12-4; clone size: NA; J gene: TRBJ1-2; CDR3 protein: CASLLDRVPYGYTF; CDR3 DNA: TGTGCCAGCCTACTGGACAGGGTACCCTATGGCTACACCTTC
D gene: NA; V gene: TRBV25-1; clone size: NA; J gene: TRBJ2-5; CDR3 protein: CASTEALEETQYF; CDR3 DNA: TGTGCCAGCACCGAGGCACTGGAAGAGACCCAGTACTTC
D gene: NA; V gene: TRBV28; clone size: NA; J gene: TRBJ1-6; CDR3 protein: CASSSLQPGHTLNSPLHF; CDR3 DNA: TGTGCCAGCAGTTCCCTGCAACCGGGACATACGCTTAATTCACCCCTCCACTTT
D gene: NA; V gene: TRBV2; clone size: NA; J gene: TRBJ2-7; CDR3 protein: CASSEQGLGLGEQYF; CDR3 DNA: TGTGCCAGCAGTGAACAGGGACTTGGTCTGGGGGAGCAGTACTTC
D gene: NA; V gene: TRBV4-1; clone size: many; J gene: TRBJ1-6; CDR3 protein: CASSGLLGFNDPPLHF; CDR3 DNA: TGCGCCAGCAGCGGGCTATTGGGTTTCAACGATCCACCCCTCCACTTT
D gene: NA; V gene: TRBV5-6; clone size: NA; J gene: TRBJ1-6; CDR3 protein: CASSLRGGGEYSPLHF; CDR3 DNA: TGTGCCAGCAGCTTGCGAGGCGGGGGCGAGTATTCACCCCTCCACTTT
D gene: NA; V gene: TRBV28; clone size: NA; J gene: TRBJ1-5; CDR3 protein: CASSFPSRGVNQPQHF; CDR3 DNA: TGTGCCAGCAGTTTCCCGTCTCGTGGTGTTAATCAGCCCCAGCATTTT
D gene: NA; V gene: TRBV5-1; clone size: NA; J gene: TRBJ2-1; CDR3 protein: CASSWVSLSSYNEQFF; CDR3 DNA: TGCGCCAGCAGTTGGGTTTCGTTGAGCTCCTACAATGAGCAGTTCTTC
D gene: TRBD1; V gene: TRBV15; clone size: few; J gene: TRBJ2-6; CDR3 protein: CATSRDRTSGANVLTF; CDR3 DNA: TGTGCCACCAGCAGGGACAGGACCTCTGGGGCCAACGTCCTGACTTTC
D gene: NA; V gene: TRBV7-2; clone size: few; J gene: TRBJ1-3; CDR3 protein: CASSPQSGSGNTIYF; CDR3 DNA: TGTGCCAGCAGCCCTCAATCCGGTTCTGGAAACACCATATATTTT
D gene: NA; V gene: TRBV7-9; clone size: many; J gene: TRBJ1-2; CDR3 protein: CASSLDGYGYTF; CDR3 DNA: TGTGCCAGCAGTTTGGACGGCTATGGCTACACCTTC
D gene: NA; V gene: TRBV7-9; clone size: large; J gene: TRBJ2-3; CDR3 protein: CASIDVGLGTDTQYF; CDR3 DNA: TGTGCCAGCATCGACGTGGGGCTGGGCACAGATACGCAGTATTTT
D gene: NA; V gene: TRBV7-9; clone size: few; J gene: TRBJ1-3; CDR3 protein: CASRRIGANAGNTIYF; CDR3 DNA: TGTGCCAGCAGACGAATAGGGGCCAACGCTGGAAACACCATATATTTT
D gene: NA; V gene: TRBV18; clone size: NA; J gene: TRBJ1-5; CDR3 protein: CASSPGTDSNQPQHF; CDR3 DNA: TGTGCCAGCTCACCGGGAACCGATAGCAATCAGCCCCAGCATTTT
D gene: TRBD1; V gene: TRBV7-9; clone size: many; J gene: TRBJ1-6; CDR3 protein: CASSFRTGEAVPLHF; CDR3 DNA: TGTGCCAGCAGCTTTCGGACAGGGGAAGCTGTACCCCTCCACTTT
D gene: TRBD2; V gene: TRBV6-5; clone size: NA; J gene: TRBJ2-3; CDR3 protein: CATRLAVGTDTQYF; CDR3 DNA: TGTGCCACTCGACTAGCGGTAGGCACAGATACGCAGTATTTT
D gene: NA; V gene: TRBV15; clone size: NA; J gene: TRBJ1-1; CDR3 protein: CATGGTYAEAFF; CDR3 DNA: TGTGCCACCGGGGGGACGTACGCTGAAGCTTTCTTT
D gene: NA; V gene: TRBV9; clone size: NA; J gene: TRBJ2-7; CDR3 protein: CASSGVGGRNEQYF; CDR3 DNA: TGTGCCAGCAGCGGAGTTGGGGGCCGGAACGAGCAGTACTTC
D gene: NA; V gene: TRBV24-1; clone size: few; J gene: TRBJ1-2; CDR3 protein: CATSDFRTEVGYTF; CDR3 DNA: TGTGCCACCAGTGATTTCCGGACAGAGGTTGGCTACACCTTC
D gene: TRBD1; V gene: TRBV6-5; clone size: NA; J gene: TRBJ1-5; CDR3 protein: CASRRDRGDHQPQHF; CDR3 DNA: TGTGCCAGCAGAAGGGACAGGGGGGATCATCAGCCCCAGCATTTT
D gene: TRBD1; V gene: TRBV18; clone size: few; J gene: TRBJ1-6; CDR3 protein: CASSPGTGRPNSPLHF; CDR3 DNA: TGTGCCAGCTCACCAGGGACAGGGAGACCGAATTCACCCCTCCACTTT
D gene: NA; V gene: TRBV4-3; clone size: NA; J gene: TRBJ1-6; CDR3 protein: CASSPSAHNSPLHF; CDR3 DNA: TGCGCCAGCAGCCCGTCGGCTCATAATTCACCCCTCCACTTT
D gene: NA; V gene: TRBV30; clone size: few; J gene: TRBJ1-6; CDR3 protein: CAWGQTNNSPLHF; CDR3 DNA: TGTGCCTGGGGGCAGACCAATAATTCACCCCTCCACTTT
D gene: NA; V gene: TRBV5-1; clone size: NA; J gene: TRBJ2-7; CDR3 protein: CASSLARGTYEQYF; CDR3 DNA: TGCGCCAGCAGCTTGGCCCGGGGAACCTACGAGCAGTACTTC
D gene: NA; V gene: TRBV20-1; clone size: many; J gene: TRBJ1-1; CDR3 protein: CSASFRANTEAFF; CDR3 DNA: TGCAGTGCTAGCTTCAGGGCCAACACTGAAGCTTTCTTT
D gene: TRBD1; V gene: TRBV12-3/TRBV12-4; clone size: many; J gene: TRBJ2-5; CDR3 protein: CASSLGGPAVETQYF; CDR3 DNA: TGTGCCAGCAGTCTAGGGGGCCCAGCCGTGGAGACCCAGTACTTC
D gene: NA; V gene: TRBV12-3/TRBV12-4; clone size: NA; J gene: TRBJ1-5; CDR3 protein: CASSMDSYQPQHF; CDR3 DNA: TGTGCCAGCAGTATGGACAGCTATCAGCCCCAGCATTTT
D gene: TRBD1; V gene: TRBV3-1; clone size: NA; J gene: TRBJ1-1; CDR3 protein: CASSPSPGTGGKAFF; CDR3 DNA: TGTGCCAGCAGCCCATCCCCTGGGACAGGGGGAAAAGCTTTCTTT
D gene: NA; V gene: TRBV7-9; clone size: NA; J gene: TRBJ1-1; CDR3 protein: CASSLAPFPMNTEAFF; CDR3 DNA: TGTGCCAGCAGCTTAGCGCCTTTTCCCATGAACACTGAAGCTTTCTTT
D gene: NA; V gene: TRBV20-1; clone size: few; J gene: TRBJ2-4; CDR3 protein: CSASFALAKNIQYF; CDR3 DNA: TGCAGTGCTAGTTTCGCGCTAGCCAAAAACATTCAGTACTTC
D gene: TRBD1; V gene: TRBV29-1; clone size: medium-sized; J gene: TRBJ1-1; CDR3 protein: CSALDRAEAFF; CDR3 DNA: TGCAGCGCCCTGGACAGGGCCGAAGCTTTCTTT
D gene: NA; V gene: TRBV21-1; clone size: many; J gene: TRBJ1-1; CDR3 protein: CASSPWRGAGTEAFF; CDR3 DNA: TGTGCCAGCAGCCCCTGGAGGGGGGCAGGGACTGAAGCTTTCTTT
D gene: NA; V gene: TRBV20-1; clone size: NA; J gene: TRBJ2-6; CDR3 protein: CSANSGFSGANVLTF; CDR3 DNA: TGCAGTGCTAACTCAGGCTTCTCTGGGGCCAACGTCCTGACTTTC
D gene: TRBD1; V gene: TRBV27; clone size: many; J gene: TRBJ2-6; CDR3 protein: CASSFKGTGFLGANVLTF; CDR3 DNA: TGTGCCAGCAGTTTTAAGGGGACAGGGTTTCTCGGGGCCAACGTCCTGACTTTC
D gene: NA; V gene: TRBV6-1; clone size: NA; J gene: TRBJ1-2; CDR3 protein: CASIRAGSGYTF; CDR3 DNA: TGTGCCAGCATCCGGGCAGGCAGTGGCTACACCTTC
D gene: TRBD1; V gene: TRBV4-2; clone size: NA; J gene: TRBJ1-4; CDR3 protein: CASSQGQGTEKLFF; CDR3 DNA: TGTGCCAGCAGCCAAGGACAGGGTACGGAAAAACTGTTTTTT
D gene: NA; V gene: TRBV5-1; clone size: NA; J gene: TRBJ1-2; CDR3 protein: CASSSTAGVGYTF; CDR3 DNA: TGCGCCAGCAGCTCAACGGCAGGGGTTGGCTACACCTTC
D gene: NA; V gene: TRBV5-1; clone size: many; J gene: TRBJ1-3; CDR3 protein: CASSLAALNGNTIYF; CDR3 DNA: TGCGCCAGCAGCTTGGCGGCATTAAATGGAAACACCATATATTTT
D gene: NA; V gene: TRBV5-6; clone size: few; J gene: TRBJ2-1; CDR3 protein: CASSLRLLEQFF; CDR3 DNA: TGTGCCAGCAGCTTGAGGTTACTTGAGCAGTTCTTC
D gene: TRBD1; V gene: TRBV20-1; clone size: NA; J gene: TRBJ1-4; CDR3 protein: CSARRTGWYEKLFF; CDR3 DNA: TGCAGTGCTAGACGGACAGGGTGGTACGAAAAACTGTTTTTT
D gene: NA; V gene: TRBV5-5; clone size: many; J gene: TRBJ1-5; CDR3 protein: CASSLSTLGGGQPQHF; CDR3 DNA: TGTGCCAGCAGCTTGTCGACTCTGGGTGGAGGTCAGCCCCAGCATTTT
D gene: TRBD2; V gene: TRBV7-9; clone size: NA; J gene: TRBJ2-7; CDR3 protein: CASSPRGEVYEQYF; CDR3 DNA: TGTGCCAGCAGCCCGCGGGGGGAAGTCTACGAGCAGTACTTC
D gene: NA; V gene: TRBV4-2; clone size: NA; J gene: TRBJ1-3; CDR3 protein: CASSRPPGNTIYF; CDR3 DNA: TGTGCCAGCAGCCGACCACCTGGAAACACCATATATTTT
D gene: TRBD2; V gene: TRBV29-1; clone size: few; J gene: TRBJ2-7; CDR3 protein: CSVAGLAAYEQYF; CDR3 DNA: TGCAGCGTGGCGGGACTAGCTGCTTACGAGCAGTACTTC
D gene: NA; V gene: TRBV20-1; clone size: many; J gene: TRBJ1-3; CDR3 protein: CSARDASLGNTIYF; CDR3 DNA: TGCAGTGCTAGAGATGCAAGCCTTGGAAACACCATATATTTT